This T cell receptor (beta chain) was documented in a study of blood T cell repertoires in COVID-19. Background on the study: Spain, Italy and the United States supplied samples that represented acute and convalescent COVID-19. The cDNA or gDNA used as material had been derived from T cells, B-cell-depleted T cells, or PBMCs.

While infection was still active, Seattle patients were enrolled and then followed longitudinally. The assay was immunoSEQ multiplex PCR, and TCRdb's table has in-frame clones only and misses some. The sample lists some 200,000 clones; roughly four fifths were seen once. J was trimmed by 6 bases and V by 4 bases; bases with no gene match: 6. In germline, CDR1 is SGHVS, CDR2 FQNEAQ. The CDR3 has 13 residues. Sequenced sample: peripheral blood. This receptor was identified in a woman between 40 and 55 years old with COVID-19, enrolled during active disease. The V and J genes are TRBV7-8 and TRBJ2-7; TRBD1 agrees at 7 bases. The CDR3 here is CASSSNTGVEQYF. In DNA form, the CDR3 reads TGTGCCAGCAGCTCGAATACAGGGGTCGAGCAGTACTTC.